Below, one TCR beta chain is given with its context. The target antigen is unknown. A junction boundary mismatches the germline segment, possibly from a read error. This entry comes from a study of cytomegalovirus exposure and HLA in healthy donors. CDR3 length: 14 residues. Germline V lookup: CDR1 SSHAT, CDR2 FNYEAQ (reference sequence). Primers: 60 Vbeta forward and 13 Jbeta reverse. Repertoires were generated with immunoSEQ multiplex PCR, while TCRdb's copy carries only in-frame clones and drops some. In the table there are approximately 130,000 clones, 70% to 90% of which are singletons. Overall study results and limits: In an earlier analysis, productive rearrangement rates for most beta V segments clustered near 87% or 30%.

The origin of this receptor is a boy aged 5-17 years in good health and CMV-seronegative. The sequencing sample was made of PBMCs. The rearrangement links TRBV7-7 to TRBJ1-3; 8 nucleotides agree with TRBD1. The CDR3 here is CASSPGTGGNTIYF. The CDR3 DNA reads as TGTGCTAGCAGCCCAGGGACAGGAGGAAACACCATATATTTT.